This T cell receptor beta chain was captured by sequencing in a study of radiotherapy plus CTLA-4 blockade in lung cancer. Across the study: Objective responses were seen in 15% to 20% of patients, disease control in less than 40%.

Chemo-refractory metastatic non-small-cell lung cancer patients received focal radiation with ipilimumab CTLA-4 blockade. TCRdb's table, derived via immunoSEQ multiplex PCR, lists solely in-frame clones and lacks some. The table lists tens of thousands of clones, roughly four fifths of them singletons. The study, taken as a whole, reports: Early clonal dynamics of blood T cells, together with interferon-beta, were reported as the best response predictor. Clones of tumor-derived TCRs expanded in blood after radiotherapy plus ipilimumab.

As for this clone: Its specificity is not known.

The CDR3 spans 14 residues. Trimming cost V 6 bases and J 4 bases, with 15 bases left between them. Germline lookup yields CDR1 SNHLY and CDR2 FYNNEI. The V and J genes are TRBV2 and TRBJ2-5; perhaps TRBD2 as D (6 bases). The sequencing here drew on peripheral blood, taken from a patient treated with radiotherapy plus ipilimumab. The sequence derives from a human donor with non-small cell lung cancer whose response to radiotherapy plus ipilimumab could not be evaluated. CDR3 residues: CASSQWGVGETQYF. CDR3 bases: TGTGCCAGCAGCCAGTGGGGGGTCGGAGAGACCCAGTACTTC.